What follows is one T cell receptor beta chain and its context. Other DNA sequences within the sample encode an identical CDR3. Per the authors' pipeline: How many nucleated cells were present was estimated from reference gene primer amplification. Method: immunoSEQ multiplex PCR; TCRdb's copy keeps in-frame clones and lacks some. V and J calls and clone size are as listed in that table; D and trimming were resolved from the DNA. The repertoire holds around 300,000 clones, with 80% to 95% as singletons. The data stem from a study of blood T cell repertoires in COVID-19. About the study: Acute and convalescent COVID-19 specimens originated in the United States, Italy and Spain. PBMCs, B-cell-depleted T cells, or T cells provided the cDNA or gDNA that made up the material.

Seattle's cohort entered during active infection and was followed longitudinally. The germline V gene encodes CDR1 SGHRS and CDR2 YFSETQ. The V and J ends lost 0 bases and 2 bases respectively, with 3 bases between them. This CDR3 has 12 residues. This clonotype was obtained from a woman aged 30 to 39 with COVID-19, enrolled during active disease. The sequenced material came from peripheral blood. The chain links TRBV5-1 to TRBJ2-7; D unclear. The CDR3 is CASSLGAYEQYF. The CDR3 DNA sequence: TGCGCCAGCAGCTTGGGCGCCTACGAGCAGTACTTC.